This TCR beta chain was obtained from a study of graft-versus-host responses after intestinal transplantation. Study-wide background: Anti-thymocyte globulin was used for induction in all recipients, who then took tacrolimus and steroids for roughly 3 years.

The CDR3 runs 12 residues. CDR1 SQVTM and CDR2 ANQGSEA come from the germline V gene. Trimming removed 4 bases from V and 9 bases from J, with 13 bases in between. The study's findings and limits: GvH clones surfaced in recipient marrow, some emerging earlier in ileum or blood. The highest levels of circulating GvH clones went along with early declines in HvG clones after transplant.

Intraepithelial plus lamina propria lymphocytes were released by processing graft tissue. Produced via immunoSEQ multiplex PCR; TCRdb's table is partial and in-frame only. Of about 15,000 clones detected, around three fifths appear once; the ten largest clones hold 10% to 15%. With respect to this clone: The antigen is not known.

The source was ileum tissue, collected 524 days after transplant. The chain is built from TRBV29-1 and TRBJ1-5, with D uncertain. The origin of this receptor is a human patient who received an intestinal transplant, so some T cells may come from the graft donor. CDR3 coding DNA: TGCAGCGTTGCCGGGGTCCTAGGGCCCCAGCATTTT. This codes for CSVAGVLGPQHF. Based on the CDR3 plus reference TRBV29-1 and TRBJ1-5, the full variable domain is SAVISQKPSRDICQRGTSLTIQCQVDSQVTMMFWYRQQPGQSLTLIATANQGSEATYESGFVIDKFPISRPNLTFSTLTVSNMSPEDSSIYLCSVAGVLGPQHFGDGTRLSIL.